The 30 T cell receptor beta chains reported below all come from one sample, sequenced in a study of T cell changes during pregnancy in multiple sclerosis. TCRdb's table, derived via immunoSEQ multiplex PCR, lists solely in-frame clones and lacks some. The sample contains approximately 59,000 clones, around 90% of which appear only once. The specimen was peripheral blood, collected in the third trimester of pregnancy. The receptor set was obtained from a female donor in good health, enrolled as a control in a pregnancy study.

The chain recombines TRBV10-3 with TRBJ2-1; 10 bases are a match to TRBD2. Looked up from germline, CDR1 is ENHRY and CDR2 is SYGVKD. The CDR3 is 13 amino acids. Trimming at V came to 7 bases and at J to 8 bases, leaving 5 bases not matched to a gene. CDR3 amino acids: CAIKSGGVDEQFF. CDR3 nucleotide sequence: TGTGCCATCAAGAGCGGGGGGGTAGATGAGCAGTTCTTC.

This clone was recorded a few times. The J gene is TRBJ1-5, the V gene TRBV4-1; unclear D gene. Trimming pared 0 bases from V and 4 bases from J, leaving 4 bases between. In germline, CDR1 is MGHRA, CDR2 YSYEKL. This CDR3 has 13 amino acids. The DNA of the CDR3 is TGCGCCAGCAGCCAAGAGAGGAATCAGCCCCAGCATTTT. Protein: CASSQERNQPQHF.

The rearrangement uses TRBV6-1 and TRBJ1-1; TRBD1 matches at 7 bases. Germline trimming cut 4 bases from V and 6 bases from J; bases unmatched to any gene: 8. From germline, CDR1 is MNHNS and CDR2 SASEGT. The CDR3 consists of 14 residues. The CDR3 is CASSGQGPRAEAFF. CDR3 in DNA: TGTGCCAGCAGTGGACAGGGACCCCGCGCTGAAGCTTTCTTT.

J is TRBJ2-1 and V is TRBV6-6, with D perhaps TRBD1 (6 bases). The CDR3 contains 16 residues. Looked up from germline, CDR1 is MNHNY and CDR2 is SVGAGI (reference sequence). V gave up 5 bases and J gave up 5 bases, with 19 bases separating them. CDR3 in amino acids: CASSTRDTPKNNEQFF. The DNA for the CDR3 is TGTGCCAGCAGTACTCGGGACACACCCAAAAACAATGAGCAGTTCTTC.

This rearrangement joins TRBV18 to TRBJ1-1; the D is unclear. Germline loops: CDR1 KGHSH, CDR2 LQKENI. Trimming removed 3 bases at V and 5 bases at J, with 7 bases between. This CDR3 is 12 amino acids long. CDR3 coding DNA: TGTGCCAGCTCACCGCAACGGACTGAAGCTTTCTTT. This codes for CASSPQRTEAFF.

This chain uses TRBV5-4 with TRBJ1-2; D possibly corresponds to TRBD1 (5 bases). CDR3 length: 14 amino acids. Germline lookup yields CDR1 SGHNT and CDR2 YYREEE (reference sequence). Trimming stripped 7 bases from V and 0 bases from J, with 13 bases between. The DNA of the CDR3 is TGTGCCAGCGGGGAGGGGAACACTAACTATGGCTACACCTTC. It translates to CASGEGNTNYGYTF. Combining the CDR3 with reference TRBV5-4 and TRBJ1-2 gives the whole variable domain ETGVTQSPTHLIKTRGQQVTLRCSSQSGHNTVSWYQQALGQGPQFIFQYYREEENGRGNFPPRFSGLQFPNYSSELNVNALELDDSALYLCASGEGNTNYGYTFGSGTRLTVV.

The gene calls are TRBV5-6 and TRBJ2-1; TRBD1 might be the D (6 bases). Trimming cost V 3 bases and J 8 bases, with 15 bases left between them. This CDR3 spans 14 amino acids. Germline V gene sequence: CDR1 SGHDT, CDR2 YYEEEE. DNA of the CDR3: TGTGCCAGCAGCTGGGCTACAGGGCTCGATGAGCAGTTCTTC. This gives the protein CASSWATGLDEQFF.

The J gene is TRBJ1-2, the V gene TRBV5-4; D gene unclear. Germline CDR1 SGHNT, CDR2 YYREEE (reference sequence). Trimming removed 3 bases at V and 3 bases at J, with 12 bases between. This CDR3 region has 14 residues. This CDR3 is CASSSERDYYGYTF. The CDR3 coding sequence is TGTGCCAGCAGCTCCGAGAGAGATTACTATGGCTACACCTTC.

The chain's CDR3 is CASSQGGQGNEAFF. The CDR3, as DNA: TGTGCCAGCAGCCAAGGGGGACAGGGGAATGAAGCTTTCTTT. The chain combines TRBV4-2 with TRBJ1-1, with 10 bases aligning to TRBD1. CDR3 length: 14 amino acids. Germline CDR1 and CDR2: LGHNA and YNFKEQ. The ends lost 1 base at V and 7 bases at J; junction bases unmatched: 3.

This clone was found a few times. The chain carries TRBV9 and TRBJ1-1, with 9 positions matching TRBD1. Germline CDR1 is SGDLS and CDR2 is YYNGEE. The CDR3 length is 15 residues. J gave up 4 bases and V 4 bases, and 8 bases lay outside the gene matches. The CDR3 sequence: CASSNTGGGSTEAFF. The CDR3 DNA reads TGTGCCAGCAGCAATACAGGGGGCGGGAGCACTGAAGCTTTCTTT.

The chain uses TRBV27 and TRBJ2-5, with 8 bases lining up with TRBD1. The germline V gene has CDR1 MNHEY and CDR2 SMNVEV (reference sequence). This CDR3 contains 14 residues. The ends lost 6 bases at V and 4 bases at J; junction bases unmatched: 7. The CDR3 here is CASSQGAGGETQYF. CDR3 nucleotide sequence: TGTGCCAGCAGCCAGGGGGCCGGGGGAGAGACCCAGTACTTC.

V gene TRBV18 combines with J gene TRBJ2-7; tentative D call: TRBD1 (5 bases). From germline, CDR1 is KGHSH and CDR2 LQKENI. V lost 0 bases to trimming and J lost 6 bases, with 12 bases between them. The CDR3 sequence is 14 residues long. DNA of the CDR3: TGTGCCAGCTCACCACCTAGCCAGGGCTCCGAGCAGTACTTC. This codes for CASSPPSQGSEQYF. The full variable domain, in which reference TRBV18 and TRBJ2-7 provide the parts outside the CDR3, is NAGVMQNPRHLVRRRGQEARLRCSPMKGHSHVYWYRQLPEEGLKFMVYLQKENIIDESGMPKERFSAEFPKEGPSILRIQQVVRGDSAAYFCASSPPSQGSEQYFGPGTRLTVT.

This rearrangement joins TRBV30 to TRBJ1-1; perhaps TRBD1 as D (6 bases). The germline V and J ends were trimmed by 2 bases and 0 bases, with 13 bases remaining between them. Per the germline V gene, CDR1 is GTSNPN and CDR2 is SVGIG (reference sequence). This CDR3 is 15 amino acids long. In DNA form, the CDR3 reads TGTGCCTGGAGTCGAGGGGGGGGATTGAACACTGAAGCTTTCTTT. Translation gives CAWSRGGGLNTEAFF.

The count of this clone is one. J is TRBJ1-6 and V is TRBV11-2, with a possible D match to TRBD1 (5 bases). V gave up 3 bases and J gave up 6 bases, with 12 bases separating them. CDR1 is SGHAT and CDR2 is FQNNGV in the germline V gene. The length of the CDR3 is 15 residues. The chain's CDR3 is CASSFPGRANSPLHF. CDR3 DNA: TGTGCCAGCAGCTTCCCGGGCAGGGCTAATTCACCCCTCCACTTT.

This chain joins TRBV6-1 and TRBJ1-5; D is unresolved. Germline CDR1 and CDR2: MNHNS and SASEGT. V was cut by 5 bases and J by 0 bases, with 8 bases left in between. This CDR3 has 14 amino acids. CDR3 loop: CASSREYSNQPQHF. The CDR3 DNA reads as TGTGCCAGCAGTAGAGAGTATAGCAATCAGCCCCAGCATTTT.

The chain employs TRBV6-1 and TRBJ1-5; D is undetermined. Trimming removed 2 bases at V and 2 bases at J, with 16 bases between. This CDR3 is 17 amino acids long. Germline lookup yields CDR1 MNHNS and CDR2 SASEGT. CDR3 sequence reads: CASSEFPSGGRNQPQHF. CDR3 DNA sequence: TGTGCCAGCAGTGAATTCCCCTCTGGAGGGCGCAATCAGCCCCAGCATTTT.

The count of this clone is one. This chain links TRBV4-1 with TRBJ2-6; TRBD2 might be the D (7 bases). The germline V gene has CDR1 MGHRA and CDR2 YSYEKL. The CDR3 sequence is 17 residues long. The V end lost 1 base, the J end lost 2 bases, and 12 bases lay between the germline ends. As DNA, the CDR3 is TGCGCCAGCAGCCAAGGGGGGGGGCCCACTGGGGCCAACGTCCTGACTTTC. Its translation is CASSQGGGPTGANVLTF.

This clone was counted between two and nine times. This chain connects TRBV30 to TRBJ2-1; tentative D call: TRBD2 (6 bases). The CDR3 sequence is 12 residues long. Germline assignment: CDR1 GTSNPN and CDR2 SVGIG (reference sequence). V lost 4 bases, J lost 8 bases, and 12 bases lay in between. The CDR3 sequence: CAWTQGGDEQFF. CDR3 coding DNA: TGTGCCTGGACCCAAGGAGGGGATGAGCAGTTCTTC.

J is TRBJ1-5 and V is TRBV5-6; D might be TRBD1 (5 bases). This CDR3 spans 15 amino acids. V was trimmed by 2 bases and J by 6 bases, leaving 15 bases between them. The germline gives CDR1 SGHDT, CDR2 YYEEEE. The CDR3 loop is CASSFGAGPRQPQHF. The CDR3 bases are TGTGCCAGCAGCTTTGGGGCAGGGCCCCGTCAGCCCCAGCATTTT.

The gene calls are TRBV18 and TRBJ2-7; 7 nucleotides agree with TRBD2. Germline V CDR1 and CDR2: KGHSH, LQKENI. The CDR3 runs to 14 residues. Trimming at V came to 1 base and at J to 2 bases, leaving 2 bases not matched to a gene. The CDR3 sequence: CASSPRGGAYEQYF. The CDR3, as DNA: TGTGCCAGCTCACCACGGGGAGGGGCCTACGAGCAGTACTTC.

The chain recombines TRBV13 with TRBJ2-2; 7 bases match TRBD1. Germline V gene lookup returns CDR1 PRHDT and CDR2 FYEKMQ (reference sequence). The CDR3 is 14 residues long. The V gene end was trimmed by 5 bases and the J gene end by 6 bases; junction bases not matched to a gene: 6. This CDR3 reads CASSPPQGSGELFF. CDR3 coding DNA: TGTGCCAGCAGCCCCCCACAGGGGTCCGGGGAGCTGTTTTTT. The variable domain in full, with the rest retrieved from reference TRBV13 and TRBJ2-2, is AAGVIQSPRHLIKEKRETATLKCYPIPRHDTVYWYQQGPGQDPQFLISFYEKMQSDKGSIPDRFSAQQFSDYHSELNMSSLELGDSALYFCASSPPQGSGELFFGEGSRLTVL.

This chain links TRBV18 with TRBJ1-6, with TRBD1 matching over 9 bases. The CDR3 covers 14 residues. The ends lost 3 bases at V and 9 bases at J; junction bases unmatched: 3. The germline gives CDR1 KGHSH, CDR2 LQKENI. CDR3 sequence (DNA): TGTGCCAGCTCACCGGACAGGGGTGGTTCACCCCTCCACTTT. This translates into CASSPDRGGSPLHF. The variable domain in full, with the rest retrieved from reference TRBV18 and TRBJ1-6, is NAGVMQNPRHLVRRRGQEARLRCSPMKGHSHVYWYRQLPEEGLKFMVYLQKENIIDESGMPKERFSAEFPKEGPSILRIQQVVRGDSAAYFCASSPDRGGSPLHFGNGTRLTVT.

This clone was recorded only once. The chain couples TRBV18 to TRBJ1-5; TRBD1 agrees at 7 bases. V lost 2 bases and J lost 7; bases outside the gene matches: 5. The CDR3 totals 14 residues. Germline V gene lookup returns CDR1 KGHSH and CDR2 LQKENI. This CDR3 reads CASSPGQVEQPQHF. Here the CDR3 DNA reads TGTGCCAGCTCACCAGGACAGGTAGAACAGCCCCAGCATTTT. Full variable domain (missing parts from reference TRBV18 and TRBJ1-5): NAGVMQNPRHLVRRRGQEARLRCSPMKGHSHVYWYRQLPEEGLKFMVYLQKENIIDESGMPKERFSAEFPKEGPSILRIQQVVRGDSAAYFCASSPGQVEQPQHFGDGTRLSIL.

J is TRBJ1-4 and V is TRBV6-4; D gene unclear. The V gene lost 0 bases and the J gene lost 7 bases, with 6 bases spanning the gap. CDR3 size: 13 residues. The germline CDR1 and CDR2 sequences are MRHNA and SNTAGT. CDR3 in DNA: TGTGCCAGCAGTGACTCGGGAGGTGAAAAACTGTTTTTT. Amino acids: CASSDSGGEKLFF.

The chain is built from TRBV7-9 and TRBJ1-6; TRBD1 matches 7 bases. The CDR3 loop spans 18 amino acids. Unmatched junction bases numbered 14, after V lost 5 bases and J lost 4 bases. Looked up from germline, CDR1 is SEHNR and CDR2 is FQNEAQ (reference sequence). CDR3 DNA: TGTGCCAGCAGCGTACAGACAGGGTCTGGCCAGTATAATTCACCCCTCCACTTT. As protein: CASSVQTGSGQYNSPLHF.

This clone was seen a handful of times. This chain's CDR3 is CASRQGSVGGYTF. CDR3 bases: TGTGCCAGCAGACAGGGATCGGTTGGGGGCTACACCTTC. The V and J genes are TRBV6-1 and TRBJ1-2; possibly TRBD1 for D (6 bases). Germline loops: CDR1 MNHNS, CDR2 SASEGT. The CDR3 runs 13 residues. The germline V and J ends were trimmed by 6 bases and 8 bases, with 16 bases remaining between them.

This chain links TRBV19 with TRBJ1-1; D is unresolved. V lost 3 bases to trimming and J lost 5 bases, with 10 bases between them. CDR1 is LNHDA and CDR2 is SQIVND in the germline V gene (reference sequence). The CDR3 is 13 residues long. This chain's CDR3 is CASSIGSGTEAFF. CDR3 nucleotide sequence: TGTGCCAGTAGTATTGGCAGCGGGACTGAAGCTTTCTTT. The variable domain in full, completed from reference TRBV19 and TRBJ1-1, reads DGGITQSPKYLFRKEGQNVTLSCEQNLNHDAMYWYRQDPGQGLRLIYYSQIVNDFQKGDIAEGYSVSREKKESFPLTVTSAQKNPTAFYLCASSIGSGTEAFFGQGTRLTVV.

The rearrangement joins TRBV27 to TRBJ1-6, with TRBD1 as a possible D gene (6 bases). Germline V gene sequence: CDR1 MNHEY, CDR2 SMNVEV (reference sequence). The CDR3 contains 14 residues. V gave up 4 bases and J gave up 7 bases, with 11 bases separating them. The CDR3 is CASSSGQNNSPLHF. CDR3 nucleotide sequence: TGTGCCAGCAGTTCGGGACAAAACAATTCACCCCTCCACTTT.

This chain uses TRBV5-4 with TRBJ2-3; D call uncertain. CDR1 and CDR2 from the germline V gene are SGHNT and YYREEE (reference sequence). This CDR3 region has 14 residues. Deletions cut 1 base from V and 2 bases from J, with 8 bases between. This CDR3 reads CASSLSATTDTQYF. DNA of the CDR3: TGTGCCAGCAGCTTGAGCGCTACCACAGATACGCAGTATTTT.

The rearrangement uses TRBV11-2 and TRBJ2-2, with D possibly being TRBD2 (5 bases). Germline lookup yields CDR1 SGHAT and CDR2 FQNNGV. V was clipped by 0 bases and J by 5 bases, with 10 bases between them. The CDR3 is 15 residues long. The CDR3: CASSLDGLATGELFF. The CDR3 coding sequence is TGTGCCAGCAGCTTAGACGGACTGGCTACCGGGGAGCTGTTTTTT. Drawing the rest from reference TRBV11-2 and TRBJ2-2, the complete variable domain is EAGVAQSPRYKIIEKRQSVAFWCNPISGHATLYWYQQILGQGPKLLIQFQNNGVVDDSQLPKDRFSAERLKGVDSTLKIQPAKLEDSAVYLCASSLDGLATGELFFGEGSRLTVL.